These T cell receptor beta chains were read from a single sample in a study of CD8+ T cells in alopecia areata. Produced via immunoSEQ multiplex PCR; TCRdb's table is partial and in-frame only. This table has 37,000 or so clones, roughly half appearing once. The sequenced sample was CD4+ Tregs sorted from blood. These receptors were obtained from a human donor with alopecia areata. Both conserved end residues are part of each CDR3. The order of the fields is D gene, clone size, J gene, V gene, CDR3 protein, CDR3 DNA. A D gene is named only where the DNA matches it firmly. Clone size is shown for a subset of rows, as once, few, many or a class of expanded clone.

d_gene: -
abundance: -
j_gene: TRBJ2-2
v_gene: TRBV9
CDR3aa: CASSQRAAGELFF
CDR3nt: TGTGCCAGCAGCCAGAGGGCAGCGGGGGAGCTGTTTTTT

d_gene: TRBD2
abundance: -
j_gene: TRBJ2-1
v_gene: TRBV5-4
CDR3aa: CASLPQRGSNEQFF
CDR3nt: TGTGCCAGCCTTCCACAGCGGGGGAGCAATGAGCAGTTCTTC

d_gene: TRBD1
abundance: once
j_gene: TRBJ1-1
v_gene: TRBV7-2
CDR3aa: CASSLARGSTEAFF
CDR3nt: TGTGCCAGCAGCTTAGCCAGGGGGAGCACTGAAGCTTTCTTT

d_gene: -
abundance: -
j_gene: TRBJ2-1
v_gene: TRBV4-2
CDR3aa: CASSQTDRRRDEQFF
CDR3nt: TGTGCCAGCAGCCAGACGGACCGAAGGCGGGATGAGCAGTTCTTC

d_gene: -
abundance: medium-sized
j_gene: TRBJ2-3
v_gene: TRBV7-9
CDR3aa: CASSRGGNTQYF
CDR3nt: TGTGCCAGCAGCCGGGGAGGAAATACGCAGTATTTT

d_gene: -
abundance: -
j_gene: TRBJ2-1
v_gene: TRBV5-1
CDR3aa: CASSSIKGDQSYNEQFF
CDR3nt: TGCGCCAGCAGCTCTATAAAGGGGGATCAATCCTACAATGAGCAGTTCTTC

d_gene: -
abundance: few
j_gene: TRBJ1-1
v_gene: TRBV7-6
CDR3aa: CASSLDVGTEAFF
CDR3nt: TGTGCCAGCAGCTTAGATGTTGGGACAGAAGCTTTCTTT

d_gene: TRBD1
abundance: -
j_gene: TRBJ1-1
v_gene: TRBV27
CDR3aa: CASSLSPQGSTEAFF
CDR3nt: TGTGCCAGCAGTTTATCTCCACAGGGGTCCACTGAAGCTTTCTTT

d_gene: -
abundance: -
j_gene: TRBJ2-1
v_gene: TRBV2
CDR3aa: CASAGAGRQFF
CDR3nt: TGTGCCAGCGCAGGGGCGGGGAGGCAGTTCTTC

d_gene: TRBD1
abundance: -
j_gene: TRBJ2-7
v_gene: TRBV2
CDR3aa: CATSGTGSYEQYF
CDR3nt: TGTGCCACCTCCGGGACAGGATCCTACGAGCAGTACTTC

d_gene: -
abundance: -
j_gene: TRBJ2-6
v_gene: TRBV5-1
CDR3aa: CASSWDQKQGFLSGANVLTF
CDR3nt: TGCGCCAGCAGCTGGGACCAAAAACAGGGATTCTTGTCTGGGGCCAACGTCCTGACTTTC

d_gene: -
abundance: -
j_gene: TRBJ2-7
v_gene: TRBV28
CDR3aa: CASSFTSGADLRREQYF
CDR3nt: TGTGCCAGCAGTTTTACTTCGGGAGCGGATCTTCGTCGCGAGCAGTACTTC

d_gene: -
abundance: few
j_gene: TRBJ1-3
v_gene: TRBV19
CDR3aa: CASSGVAMPGNTIYF
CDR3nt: TGTGCCAGTAGTGGGGTGGCGATGCCTGGAAACACCATATATTTT

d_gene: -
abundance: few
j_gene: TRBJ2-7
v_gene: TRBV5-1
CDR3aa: CASSSQPSSYEQYF
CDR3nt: TGCGCCAGCAGCTCCCAGCCTAGCTCCTACGAGCAGTACTTC

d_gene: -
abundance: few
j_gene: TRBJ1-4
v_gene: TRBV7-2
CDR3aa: CASSSRVGAEKLFF
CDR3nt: TGTGCCAGCAGCTCCCGGGTGGGGGCTGAAAAACTGTTTTTT

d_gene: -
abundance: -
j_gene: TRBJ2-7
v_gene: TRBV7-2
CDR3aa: CASSLVSWGQEQYF
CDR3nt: TGTGCCAGCAGCTTAGTGAGCTGGGGGCAAGAGCAGTACTTC

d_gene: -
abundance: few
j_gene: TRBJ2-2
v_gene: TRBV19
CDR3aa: CASSMGWNTGELFF
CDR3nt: TGTGCCAGTAGTATGGGCTGGAACACCGGGGAGCTGTTTTTT

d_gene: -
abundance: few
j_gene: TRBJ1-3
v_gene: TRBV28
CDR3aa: CASSFSSRGNTIYF
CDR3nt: TGTGCCAGCAGTTTCTCGTCGCGTGGAAACACCATATATTTT

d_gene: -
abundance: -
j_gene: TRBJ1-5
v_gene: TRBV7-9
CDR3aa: CASSWQSSNQPQHF
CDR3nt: TGTGCCAGCAGCTGGCAATCTAGCAATCAGCCCCAGCATTTT

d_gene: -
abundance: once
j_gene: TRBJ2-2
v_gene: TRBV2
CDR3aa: CANPVGPNTGELFF
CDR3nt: TGTGCCAATCCGGTGGGGCCGAACACCGGGGAGCTGTTTTTT

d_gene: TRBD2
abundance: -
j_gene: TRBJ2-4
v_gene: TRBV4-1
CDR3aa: CASSPIGEGKAKNIQYF
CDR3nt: TGCGCCAGTAGCCCTATAGGGGAGGGGAAAGCCAAAAACATTCAGTACTTC

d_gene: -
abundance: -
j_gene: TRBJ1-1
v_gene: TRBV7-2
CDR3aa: CASSLRVPGKTLNTEAFF
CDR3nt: TGTGCCAGCAGCTTAAGGGTTCCAGGGAAGACCCTGAACACTGAAGCTTTCTTT

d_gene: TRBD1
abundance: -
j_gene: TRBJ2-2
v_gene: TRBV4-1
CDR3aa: CASSQQDRGGTGELFF
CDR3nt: TGCGCCAGCAGCCAGCAAGACAGGGGCGGCACCGGGGAGCTGTTTTTT

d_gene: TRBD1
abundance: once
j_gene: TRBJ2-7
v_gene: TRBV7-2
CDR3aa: CASSLGQEQYF
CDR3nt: TGTGCCAGCAGCTTGGGACAGGAGCAGTACTTC

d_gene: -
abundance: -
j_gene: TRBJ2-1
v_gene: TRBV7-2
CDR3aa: CASSPRTIHEQFF
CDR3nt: TGTGCCAGCAGCCCCCGGACAATACATGAGCAGTTCTTC

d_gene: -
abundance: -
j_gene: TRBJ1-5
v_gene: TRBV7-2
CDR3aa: CASTRSGISNQPQHF
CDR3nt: TGTGCCAGCACGCGGTCAGGGATTAGCAATCAGCCCCAGCATTTT

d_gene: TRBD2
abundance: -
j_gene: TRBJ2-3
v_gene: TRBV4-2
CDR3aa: CASRDTGGPGSTDTQYF
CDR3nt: TGTGCCAGCAGAGATACGGGAGGGCCAGGTAGCACAGATACGCAGTATTTT

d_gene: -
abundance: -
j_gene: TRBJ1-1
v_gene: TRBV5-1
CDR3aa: CASSSRTRTEAFF
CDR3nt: TGCGCCAGCAGCTCCCGAACGAGGACTGAAGCTTTCTTT

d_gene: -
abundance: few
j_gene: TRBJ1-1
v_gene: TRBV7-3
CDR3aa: CASSLRRGAVTEAFF
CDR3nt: TGTGCCAGCAGCTTAAGGAGGGGCGCGGTCACTGAAGCTTTCTTT